Shown below are 10 T cell receptor beta chains from a single sample sequenced in a study of T-cell memory formation after mild COVID-19. Via MiXCR, TCRdb re-called the 5' RACE reads, giving one row per CDR3 protein. The table records around 300,000 distinct CDR3 sequences, roughly 13% of them present only once. The specimen was PBMCs or a T cell subset sorted from them (not recorded which). The source of these receptors is a man aged 18 to 35 who had mild COVID-19 (a few samples of this study predate the infection). Cell type and time point are not known.

The J gene is TRBJ2-5, the V gene TRBV6-6, with D possibly matching TRBD2 (5 bases). The CDR3 has 17 residues. V lost 0 bases and J 3 bases, leaving 17 bases between the germline ends. CDR1 MNHNY and CDR2 SVGAGI come from the germline V gene (reference sequence). CDR3 sequence reads: CASSYSTSPGLEETQYF. The CDR3 bases are TGTGCCAGCAGTTACTCGACCAGCCCCGGACTTGAAGAGACCCAGTACTTC.

V is TRBV11-2 and J is TRBJ2-4; a possible D gene is TRBD1 (6 bases). CDR1 is SGHAT and CDR2 is FQNNGV in the germline V gene. V was clipped by 1 base and J by 0 bases, with 16 bases between them. The CDR3 runs to 18 residues. The CDR3 bases are TGTGCCAGCAGCTTAGGGTTCTTCGACAGGAAAGCCAAAAACATTCAGTACTTC. Amino acids: CASSLGFFDRKAKNIQYF. Drawing the rest from reference TRBV11-2 and TRBJ2-4, the complete variable domain is EAGVAQSPRYKIIEKRQSVAFWCNPISGHATLYWYQQILGQGPKLLIQFQNNGVVDDSQLPKDRFSAERLKGVDSTLKIQPAKLEDSAVYLCASSLGFFDRKAKNIQYFGAGTRLSVL.

The chain joins TRBV7-8 to TRBJ2-1, with 8 bases lining up with TRBD1. The CDR3 is 17 amino acids. The V segment lost 5 bases and the J segment 7 bases; nucleotides outside the gene matches: 16. Germline loops: CDR1 SGHVS, CDR2 FQNEAQ. The CDR3 sequence: CASSHRARRQGFNEQFF. Here the CDR3 DNA reads TGTGCCAGCAGCCATAGGGCCCGGCGACAGGGGTTTAATGAGCAGTTCTTC.

This clonotype was seen more than once but under ten times. This chain's CDR3 is CASRNYPREPNYGYTF. CDR3 nucleotide sequence: TGTGCCAGCAGAAATTACCCCAGGGAGCCGAACTATGGCTACACCTTC. This chain links TRBV6-2 or TRBV6-3 with TRBJ1-2, with D maybe TRBD1 (5 bases). The germline CDR1 and CDR2 sequences are MNHEY and SVGEGT. Between the trimmed V and J ends, which lost 6 bases and 2 bases, there was a span of 19 bases. The CDR3 loop spans 16 amino acids.

Many counts were recorded for this clonotype. The chain has TRBV15 and TRBJ1-4; D is unresolved. CDR3 length: 12 amino acids. Trimming pared 2 bases from V and 5 bases from J, leaving 3 bases between. The germline CDR1 and CDR2 sequences are LNHNV and YYDKDF (reference sequence). The chain's CDR3 is CATSRPNEKLFF. The CDR3 DNA reads TGTGCCACCAGCAGACCCAATGAAAAACTGTTTTTT.

The chain joins TRBV7-9 to TRBJ1-2; D not certain. The CDR3 consists of 14 residues. The germline gives CDR1 SEHNR, CDR2 FQNEAQ (reference sequence). V was cut by 1 base and J by 4 bases, with 10 bases left in between. In DNA, the CDR3 is TGTGCCAGCAGCTTAGATCCAGGACTCTATGGCTACACCTTC. Amino acid sequence: CASSLDPGLYGYTF.

V usage is TRBV7-9 and J usage is TRBJ2-3; 11 bases agree with TRBD2. The CDR3 spans 16 residues. V dropped 4 bases and J dropped 1; count of bases not matched to a gene: 4. Germline CDR1 SEHNR, CDR2 FQNEAQ (reference sequence). CDR3 sequence: CASSSFSGGGTDTQYF. Written as DNA, the CDR3 is TGTGCCAGCAGCTCCTTTAGCGGGGGGGGCACAGATACGCAGTATTTT. Combining the CDR3 with reference TRBV7-9 and TRBJ2-3 gives the whole variable domain DTGVSQNPRHKITKRGQNVTFRCDPISEHNRLYWYRQTLGQGPEFLTYFQNEAQLEKSRLLSDRFSAERPKGSFSTLEIQRTEQGDSAMYLCASSSFSGGGTDTQYFGPGTRLTVL.

In this sample, this clonotype turned up a few times. This chain links TRBV6-5 with TRBJ1-6, with D unresolved. Germline CDR1 MNHEY, CDR2 SVGAGI. Trimming cost V 2 bases and J 8 bases, with 4 bases left between them. This CDR3 comprises 12 residues. The CDR3 reads CASSYAHSPLHF. CDR3 coding DNA: TGTGCCAGCAGTTACGCCCATTCACCCCTCCACTTT.

The chain joins TRBV7-2 to TRBJ2-7; TRBD2 aligns across 9 bases. Germline values: CDR1 SGHTA, CDR2 FQGNSA. With 5 bases clipped from V and 6 bases from J, the junction kept 11 bases outside the gene matches. The CDR3 length is 15 residues. The chain's CDR3 is CASSPRAGGTREQYF. The CDR3 DNA sequence: TGTGCCAGCAGCCCCCGGGCGGGGGGGACCCGCGAGCAGTACTTC.

Comment on this clonotype: Being one base from a much bigger clone, this may be a read error. This chain connects TRBV6-6 to TRBJ2-7; 8 bases map to TRBD1. CDR3 length: 13 amino acids. CDR1 is MNHNY, CDR2 SVGAGI, per germline (reference sequence). The CDR3 bases are TGTGCCAGAAGTTCTGACAGGGGTAACGAGCAGTACTTC. Its translation is CARSSDRGNEQYF.